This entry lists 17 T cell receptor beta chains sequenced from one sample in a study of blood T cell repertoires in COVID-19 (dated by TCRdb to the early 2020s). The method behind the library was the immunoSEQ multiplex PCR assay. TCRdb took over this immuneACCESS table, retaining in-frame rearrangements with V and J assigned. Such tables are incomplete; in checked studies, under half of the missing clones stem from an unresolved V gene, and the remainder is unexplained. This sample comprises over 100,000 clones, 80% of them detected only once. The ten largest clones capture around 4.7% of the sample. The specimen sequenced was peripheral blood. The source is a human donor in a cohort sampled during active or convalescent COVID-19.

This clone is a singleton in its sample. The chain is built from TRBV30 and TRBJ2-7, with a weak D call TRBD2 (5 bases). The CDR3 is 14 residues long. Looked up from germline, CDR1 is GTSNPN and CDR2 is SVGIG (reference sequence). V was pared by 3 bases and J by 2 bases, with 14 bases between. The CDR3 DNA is TGTGCCTGGAGGGGGAGCGGCCTAACCTACGAGCAGTACTTC. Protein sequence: CAWRGSGLTYEQYF.

Written as DNA, the CDR3 is TGTGCCAGCAGCCAAGATCTTCGGGTGCGTCGATATGGCTACACCTTC. Residues: CASSQDLRVRRYGYTF. This chain joins TRBV14 and TRBJ1-2, with D unclear. In germline, CDR1 is SGHDN, CDR2 FVKESK. The CDR3 is made up of 16 amino acids. The germline V and J ends were trimmed by 0 bases and 5 bases, with 16 bases remaining between them.

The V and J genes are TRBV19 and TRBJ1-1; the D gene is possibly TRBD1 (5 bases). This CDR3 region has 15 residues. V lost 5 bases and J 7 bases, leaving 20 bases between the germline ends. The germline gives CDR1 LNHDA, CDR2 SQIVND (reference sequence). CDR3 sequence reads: CASSASGAARGEAFF. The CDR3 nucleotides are TGTGCCAGTAGTGCTAGCGGGGCTGCCCGGGGTGAAGCTTTCTTT.

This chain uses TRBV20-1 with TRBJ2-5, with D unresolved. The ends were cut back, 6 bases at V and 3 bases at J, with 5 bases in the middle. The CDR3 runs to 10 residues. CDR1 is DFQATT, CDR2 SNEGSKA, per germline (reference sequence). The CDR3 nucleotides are TGCAGTGCCCAAAAAGAGACCCAGTACTTC. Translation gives CSAQKETQYF.

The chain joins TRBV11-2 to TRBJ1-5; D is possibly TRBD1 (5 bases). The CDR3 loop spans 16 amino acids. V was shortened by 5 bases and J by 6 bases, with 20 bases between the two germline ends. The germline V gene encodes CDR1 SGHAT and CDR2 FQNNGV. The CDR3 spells CASSLLGARESQPQHF. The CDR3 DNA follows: TGTGCCAGCAGCCTCCTTGGGGCCAGGGAAAGTCAGCCCCAGCATTTT.

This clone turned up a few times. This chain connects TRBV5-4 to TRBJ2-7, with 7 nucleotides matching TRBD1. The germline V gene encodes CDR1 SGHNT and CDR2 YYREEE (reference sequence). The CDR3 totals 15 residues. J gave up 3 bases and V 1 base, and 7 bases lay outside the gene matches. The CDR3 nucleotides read TGTGCCAGCAGCTTGCCGGGACAGTCCATCTACGAGCAGTACTTC. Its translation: CASSLPGQSIYEQYF.

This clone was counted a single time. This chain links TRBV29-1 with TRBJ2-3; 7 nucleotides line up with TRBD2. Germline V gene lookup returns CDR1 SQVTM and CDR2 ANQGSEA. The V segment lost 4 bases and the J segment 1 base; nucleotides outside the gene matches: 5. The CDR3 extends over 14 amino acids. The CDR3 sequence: CSVAGGGGTDTQYF. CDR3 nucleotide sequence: TGCAGCGTTGCGGGTGGGGGGGGCACAGATACGCAGTATTTT.

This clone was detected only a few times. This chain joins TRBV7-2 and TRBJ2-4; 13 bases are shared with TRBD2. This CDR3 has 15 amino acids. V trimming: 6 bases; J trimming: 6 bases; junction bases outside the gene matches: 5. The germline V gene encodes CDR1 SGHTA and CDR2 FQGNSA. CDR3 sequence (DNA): TGTGCCAGCAGTCGGACTAGCGGGGGAGGAAACATTCAGTACTTC. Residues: CASSRTSGGGNIQYF.

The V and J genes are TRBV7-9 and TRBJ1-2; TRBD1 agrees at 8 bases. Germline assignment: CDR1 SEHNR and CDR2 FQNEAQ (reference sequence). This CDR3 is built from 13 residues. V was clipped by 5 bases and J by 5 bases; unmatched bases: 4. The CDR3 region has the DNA TGTGCCAGCAGCCCGGGACAGGTTTATGGCTACACCTTC. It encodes CASSPGQVYGYTF.

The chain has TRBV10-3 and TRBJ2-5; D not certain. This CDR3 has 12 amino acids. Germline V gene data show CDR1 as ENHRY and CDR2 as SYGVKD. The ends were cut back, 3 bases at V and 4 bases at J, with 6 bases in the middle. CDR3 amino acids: CAISESVETQYF. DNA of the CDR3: TGTGCCATCAGTGAATCTGTAGAGACCCAGTACTTC.

Here the CDR3 DNA reads TGTGCCAGCAGCCCTCTTAATGAGCAGTTCTTC. This encodes CASSPLNEQFF. The rearrangement uses TRBV11-2 and TRBJ2-1, with D hard to call. Germline CDR1 reads SGHAT; CDR2 reads FQNNGV. This CDR3 has 11 residues. V was pared by 5 bases and J by 7 bases, with 6 bases between.

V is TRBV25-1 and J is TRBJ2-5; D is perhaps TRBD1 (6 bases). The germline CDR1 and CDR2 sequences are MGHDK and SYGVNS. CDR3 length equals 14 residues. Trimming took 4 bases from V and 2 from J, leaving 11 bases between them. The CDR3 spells CASSGLRGQETQYF. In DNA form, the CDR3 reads TGTGCCAGCAGTGGGCTCAGGGGACAAGAGACCCAGTACTTC.

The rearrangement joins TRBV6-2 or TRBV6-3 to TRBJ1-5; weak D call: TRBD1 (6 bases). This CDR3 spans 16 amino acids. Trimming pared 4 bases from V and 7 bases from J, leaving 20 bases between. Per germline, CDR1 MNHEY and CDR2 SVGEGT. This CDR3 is CASSLIGQGLRQPQHF. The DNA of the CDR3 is TGTGCCAGCAGTTTAATAGGCCAGGGGTTGCGACAGCCCCAGCATTTT.

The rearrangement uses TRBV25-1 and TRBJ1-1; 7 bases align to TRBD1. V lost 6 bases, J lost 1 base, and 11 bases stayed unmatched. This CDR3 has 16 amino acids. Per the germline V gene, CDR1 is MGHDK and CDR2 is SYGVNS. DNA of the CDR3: TGTGCCAGCAGGCCGGCCGACAGGGCCCCGAACACTGAAGCTTTCTTT. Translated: CASRPADRAPNTEAFF.

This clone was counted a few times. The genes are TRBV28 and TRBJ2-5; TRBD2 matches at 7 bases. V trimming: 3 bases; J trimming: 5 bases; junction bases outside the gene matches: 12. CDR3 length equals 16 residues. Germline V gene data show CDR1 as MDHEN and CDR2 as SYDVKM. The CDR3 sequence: CASSFFRTGGSETQYF. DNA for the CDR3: TGTGCCAGCAGTTTTTTTCGGACGGGGGGTTCGGAGACCCAGTACTTC. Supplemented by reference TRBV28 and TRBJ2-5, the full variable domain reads DVKVTQSSRYLVKRTGEKVFLECVQDMDHENMFWYRQDPGLGLRLIYFSYDVKMKEKGDIPEGYSVSREKKERFSLILESASTNQTSMYLCASSFFRTGGSETQYFGPGTRLLVL.

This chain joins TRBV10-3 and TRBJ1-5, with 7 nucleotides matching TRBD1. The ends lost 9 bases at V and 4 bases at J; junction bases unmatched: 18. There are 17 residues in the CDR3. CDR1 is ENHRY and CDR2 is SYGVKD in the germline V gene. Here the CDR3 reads CAIAAGTGAGGNQPQHF. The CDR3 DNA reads TGTGCCATTGCGGCCGGTACAGGGGCTGGGGGGAATCAGCCCCAGCATTTT.

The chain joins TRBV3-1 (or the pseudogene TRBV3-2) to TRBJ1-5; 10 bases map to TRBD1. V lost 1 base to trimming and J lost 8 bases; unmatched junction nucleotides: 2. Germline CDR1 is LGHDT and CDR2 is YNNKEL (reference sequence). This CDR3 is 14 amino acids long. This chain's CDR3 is CASSQGTGGKPQHF. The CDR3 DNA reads TGTGCCAGCAGCCAAGGGACAGGGGGGAAGCCCCAGCATTTT.